Listed below are T cell receptor beta chains from one sample, sequenced in a study of cytomegalovirus exposure and HLA in healthy donors. Profiling relied on immunoSEQ multiplex PCR, and the TCRdb table lists in-frame clones only, not all of them. The repertoire holds more than 100,000 clones, with around 82% as singletons. The sample consisted of PBMCs. These receptor sequences come from a woman younger than 30 in good health and CMV-seropositive. Each CDR3 is given with its conserved first and last residue. D genes are given only for firm matches. For some rows the clone size is stated as once, few or many, or as a class when expanded; others skip it.

abundance: .
j_gene: TRBJ2-7
d_gene: TRBD2
v_gene: TRBV25-1
CDR3nt: TGTGCCAGCCGGCGGGGGGCCACCTACGAGCAGTACTTC
CDR3aa: CASRRGATYEQYF

abundance: few
j_gene: TRBJ1-2
d_gene: .
v_gene: TRBV5-5
CDR3nt: TGTGCCAGCAGCTTCACACAGAACTATGGCTACACCTTC
CDR3aa: CASSFTQNYGYTF

abundance: .
j_gene: TRBJ1-3
d_gene: .
v_gene: TRBV11-1
CDR3nt: TGTGCCAGCAGCTTAGTAGCGGAGACTGGAAACACCATATATTTT
CDR3aa: CASSLVAETGNTIYF

abundance: .
j_gene: TRBJ1-1
d_gene: .
v_gene: TRBV2
CDR3nt: TGTGCCAGCAGCGATAAAACCGGGGGAGAGTGGAACACTGAAGCTTTCTTT
CDR3aa: CASSDKTGGEWNTEAFF

abundance: once
j_gene: TRBJ2-1
d_gene: .
v_gene: TRBV5-6
CDR3nt: TGTGCCAGCAGCTTAGTGATAGCGCGGAATGAGCAGTTCTTC
CDR3aa: CASSLVIARNEQFF

abundance: .
j_gene: TRBJ1-2
d_gene: .
v_gene: TRBV25-1
CDR3nt: TGTGCCAGCAGTTCGGTACGGGAGTGGGGTGTAGCTAACTATGGCTACACCTTC
CDR3aa: CASSSVREWGVANYGYTF

abundance: .
j_gene: TRBJ2-3
d_gene: TRBD2
v_gene: TRBV2
CDR3nt: TGTGCCAGCCTAGTCCCCCCGAGACTAGCGGGAGGCCGACTGCATAGCACAGATACGCAGTATTTT
CDR3aa: CASLVPPRLAGGRLHSTDTQYF

abundance: .
j_gene: TRBJ2-7
d_gene: TRBD2
v_gene: TRBV4-1
CDR3nt: TGCGCCAGCAGCCGGCAGACTAGCGGGAGCTCCTACGAGCAGTACTTC
CDR3aa: CASSRQTSGSSYEQYF

abundance: .
j_gene: TRBJ2-7
d_gene: .
v_gene: TRBV11-2
CDR3nt: TGTGCCAGCAGCTTCGACACAGGGGAGGTCTACGAGCAGTACTTC
CDR3aa: CASSFDTGEVYEQYF

abundance: .
j_gene: TRBJ2-7
d_gene: .
v_gene: TRBV20-1
CDR3nt: TGCAGTGCGACTATTACCTACGAGCAGTACTTC
CDR3aa: CSATITYEQYF

abundance: .
j_gene: TRBJ2-2
d_gene: TRBD2
v_gene: TRBV2
CDR3nt: TGTGCCAGCAGAGACGGACTAGCGGGGATTGACACCGGGGAGCTGTTTTTT
CDR3aa: CASRDGLAGIDTGELFF

abundance: .
j_gene: TRBJ1-5
d_gene: TRBD1
v_gene: TRBV19
CDR3nt: TGTGCCAGTAGACTCTGGGGGACAGGACTTAATCAGCCCCAGCATTTT
CDR3aa: CASRLWGTGLNQPQHF

abundance: .
j_gene: TRBJ1-2
d_gene: .
v_gene: TRBV29-1
CDR3nt: TGCAGCGCCTCGGGCAGGGAGGACTATGGCTACACCTTC
CDR3aa: CSASGREDYGYTF

abundance: .
j_gene: TRBJ2-3
d_gene: TRBD2
v_gene: TRBV5-4
CDR3nt: TGTGTCAGCAACATACTAGCGGGAGGGACAGATACGCAGTATTTT
CDR3aa: CVSNILAGGTDTQYF

abundance: .
j_gene: TRBJ1-6
d_gene: .
v_gene: TRBV6-1
CDR3nt: TGTGCCAGCAGTGAATATCGACATAATAATTCACCCCTCCACTTT
CDR3aa: CASSEYRHNNSPLHF

abundance: .
j_gene: TRBJ2-5
d_gene: TRBD1
v_gene: TRBV28
CDR3nt: TGTGCCACCGTTGAACAGGGGGTAAAAGAGACCCAGTACTTC
CDR3aa: CATVEQGVKETQYF

abundance: .
j_gene: TRBJ1-3
d_gene: .
v_gene: TRBV9
CDR3nt: TGTGCCAGCAGCCCACGGGTGGCTGGAAACACCATATATTTT
CDR3aa: CASSPRVAGNTIYF